The 21 T cell receptor beta chains below come from one sample, sequenced in a study of blood T cell repertoires in COVID-19. The repertoire was sequenced with immunoSEQ multiplex PCR; TCRdb's copy has only in-frame clones and lacks some. In the table there are about 21,000 clones, approximately 91% of which are singletons. The specimen sequenced was peripheral blood. These receptors were collected from a man aged 65 to 85 with active COVID-19.

On this clone itself: At one end the junction does not follow the germline gene, possibly because of a read error. This chain links TRBV7-2 with TRBJ2-5; D remains ambiguous. This CDR3 contains 11 residues. Germline V gene lookup returns CDR1 SGHTA and CDR2 FQGNSA. The CDR3 coding sequence is TGTGCCAGCAGCTTAGCGCGCGACTTCAACTTC. Protein: CASSLARDFNF.

This chain connects TRBV28 to TRBJ1-5; D is undetermined. This CDR3 contains 14 residues. CDR1 is MDHEN, CDR2 SYDVKM, per germline. Trimming took off 0 bases at V and 6 bases at J, with 9 bases between the two ends. The CDR3 protein is CASSLWQAGQPQHF. The CDR3 DNA sequence: TGTGCCAGCAGTTTATGGCAGGCAGGTCAGCCCCAGCATTTT. The variable domain in full, completed from reference TRBV28 and TRBJ1-5, reads DVKVTQSSRYLVKRTGEKVFLECVQDMDHENMFWYRQDPGLGLRLIYFSYDVKMKEKGDIPEGYSVSREKKERFSLILESASTNQTSMYLCASSLWQAGQPQHFGDGTRLSIL.

The J gene is TRBJ2-3, the V gene TRBV7-2; a possible D gene is TRBD2 (6 bases). Trimming left V 3 bases short and J 3 bases short, with 13 bases between. The CDR3 spans 15 residues. Germline values: CDR1 SGHTA, CDR2 FQGNSA. CDR3 protein: CASSFTLGGTDTQYF. Here the CDR3 DNA reads TGTGCCAGCAGCTTCACCCTCGGAGGGACAGATACGCAGTATTTT. Full variable domain (outside the CDR3, taken from reference TRBV7-2 and TRBJ2-3): GAGVSQSPSNKVTEKGKDVELRCDPISGHTALYWYRQSLGQGLEFLIYFQGNSAPDKSGLPSDRFSAERTGGSVSTLTIQRTQQEDSAVYLCASSFTLGGTDTQYFGPGTRLTVL.

V usage is TRBV21-1 and J usage is TRBJ2-7; the table's D call TRBD2 went unverified against the DNA. TRBV21-1 is tagged as a pseudogene. The CDR3 covers 14 residues. The CDR3 sequence is CASSTPSGTLEQYF. The CDR3 DNA sequence: TGTGCCAGCAGCACCCCTAGCGGGACCCTCGAGCAGTACTTC.

The gene calls are TRBV7-8 and TRBJ1-4; TRBD1 might be the D (5 bases). Trimming stripped 5 bases from V and 8 bases from J, with 15 bases between. Germline lookup yields CDR1 SGHVS and CDR2 FQNEAQ. This CDR3 is 14 amino acids long. CDR3 in DNA: TGTGCCAGCAGCCGAGACAGTCAGCACGAAAAACTGTTTTTT. This codes for CASSRDSQHEKLFF.

The V call is TRBV7-2, the J call TRBJ2-7; TRBD1 matches at 7 bases. CDR1 SGHTA and CDR2 FQGNSA come from the germline V gene. The CDR3 runs to 15 residues. V trimming: 4 bases; J trimming: 2 bases; junction bases outside the gene matches: 8. CDR3 sequence: CASSSQTGNAYEQYF. CDR3 in DNA: TGTGCCAGCAGCTCCCAGACAGGGAACGCCTACGAGCAGTACTTC. Together with reference TRBV7-2 and TRBJ2-7, the CDR3 gives the full variable domain: GAGVSQSPSNKVTEKGKDVELRCDPISGHTALYWYRQSLGQGLEFLIYFQGNSAPDKSGLPSDRFSAERTGGSVSTLTIQRTQQEDSAVYLCASSSQTGNAYEQYFGPGTRLTVT.

The chain uses TRBV9 and TRBJ1-4; no reliable D call. Trimming removed 0 bases from V and 0 bases from J, with 9 bases in between. The CDR3 has 16 amino acids. The germline V gene encodes CDR1 SGDLS and CDR2 YYNGEE. The CDR3 DNA sequence: TGTGCCAGCAGCGTAGGCAGGCGTGCAACTAATGAAAAACTGTTTTTT. Translated: CASSVGRRATNEKLFF.

The chain couples TRBV19 to TRBJ1-1; D uncertain. V was clipped by 4 bases and J by 0 bases, with 6 bases between them. CDR3 size: 13 residues. Germline assignment: CDR1 LNHDA and CDR2 SQIVND (reference sequence). The CDR3 loop reads CASSTTVNTEAFF. In nucleotides, the CDR3 is TGTGCCAGTAGTACCACAGTGAACACTGAAGCTTTCTTT.

This clone came up once. V gene TRBV7-7 combines with J gene TRBJ1-5; tentative D call: TRBD1 (5 bases). The length of the CDR3 is 15 residues. Trimming stripped 7 bases from V and 8 bases from J, with 21 bases between. CDR1 SSHAT and CDR2 FNYEAQ come from the germline V gene (reference sequence). As DNA, the CDR3 is TGTGCCAGCACCAACCGGGCCCAGGGAAGGGAGCCCCAGCATTTT. Translated, it gives CASTNRAQGREPQHF.

The genes are TRBV3-1 (or the pseudogene TRBV3-2) and TRBJ2-3, with 8 bases identical to TRBD1. The CDR3 covers 15 residues. V dropped 1 base and J dropped 5; count of bases not matched to a gene: 5. Looked up from germline, CDR1 is LGHDT and CDR2 is YNNKEL (reference sequence). DNA of the CDR3: TGTGCCAGCAGCCAAGTCGGACAGGGAGGAGATACGCAGTATTTT. It specifies CASSQVGQGGDTQYF.

The V and J genes are TRBV28 and TRBJ1-4, with 9 nucleotides matching TRBD1. Germline V gives CDR1 MDHEN, CDR2 SYDVKM. V was clipped by 4 bases and J by 6 bases; unmatched bases: 3. CDR3 size: 14 residues. The CDR3 nucleotides are TGTGCCAGCAGTTCGGGACAGGGTCATGAAAAACTGTTTTTT. Its protein product is CASSSGQGHEKLFF.

The chain combines TRBV4-3 with TRBJ2-7; 11 nucleotides match TRBD1. J gave up 2 bases and V 5 bases, and 11 bases lay outside the gene matches. Germline V gives CDR1 LGHNA, CDR2 YSLEER. This CDR3 has 17 amino acids. CDR3 nucleotide sequence: TGCGCCAGCAGCTCCTGGACAGGGGGCGATTCGGCCTACGAGCAGTACTTC. The encoded protein is CASSSWTGGDSAYEQYF.

This sequence joins TRBV27 and TRBJ2-7, with TRBD1 matching over 11 bases. This CDR3 contains 17 residues. The germline CDR1 and CDR2 sequences are MNHEY and SMNVEV (reference sequence). After removal of 2 bases from V and 6 bases from J, the junction contained 12 bases not matched to a gene. CDR3: CASSLRPSGTGGGEQYF. In nucleotides, the CDR3 is TGTGCCAGCAGTTTACGTCCTTCAGGGACAGGGGGAGGCGAGCAGTACTTC.

The rearrangement joins TRBV5-1 to TRBJ2-5; the D gene is possibly TRBD2 (6 bases). The V end was cut by 0 bases, the J end by 2 bases, with 8 bases between. CDR1 is SGHRS and CDR2 is YFSETQ in the germline V gene. The CDR3 contains 14 residues. CDR3 sequence reads: CASSLDGRQETQYF. CDR3 DNA: TGCGCCAGCAGCTTGGATGGGAGGCAAGAGACCCAGTACTTC.

The chain has TRBV7-3 and TRBJ2-1; the match to TRBD1 covers 9 bases. Germline CDR1 and CDR2: SGHTA and FQGTGA. Germline trimming cut 4 bases from V and 6 bases from J; bases unmatched to any gene: 7. The CDR3 loop spans 15 amino acids. The CDR3 reads CASSSQGAIGNEQFF. CDR3 DNA sequence: TGTGCCAGCAGCTCACAGGGGGCGATCGGCAATGAGCAGTTCTTC. The full variable domain, completed using reference TRBV7-3 and TRBJ2-1, is GAGVSQTPSNKVTEKGKYVELRCDPISGHTALYWYRQSLGQGPEFLIYFQGTGAADDSGLPNDRFFAVRPEGSVSTLKIQRTERGDSAVYLCASSSQGAIGNEQFFGPGTRLTVL.

The rearrangement links TRBV9 to TRBJ2-7; 8 bases fit TRBD1. After removal of 4 bases from V and 4 bases from J, the junction contained 13 bases not matched to a gene. The CDR3 is 16 amino acids. In germline, CDR1 is SGDLS, CDR2 YYNGEE. The CDR3 reads CASSPLAGTGTYEQYF. The CDR3 coding sequence is TGTGCCAGCAGCCCCTTAGCCGGGACAGGAACTTACGAGCAGTACTTC.

The rearrangement joins TRBV6-2 or TRBV6-3 to TRBJ2-3, with D possibly matching TRBD1 (5 bases). CDR3 length: 15 residues. Germline CDR1 is MNHEY and CDR2 is SVGEGT. Trimming cost V 3 bases and J 5 bases, with 15 bases left between them. The CDR3 reads CASSYSGRRIDTQYF. CDR3 coding DNA: TGTGCCAGCAGTTATTCAGGGCGGAGAATAGATACGCAGTATTTT.

This chain links TRBV4-3 with TRBJ2-5; 9 bases are a match to TRBD2. V gave up 0 bases and J gave up 5 bases; unmatched junction bases: 4. Germline CDR1 and CDR2: LGHNA and YSLEER. The length of the CDR3 is 15 residues. Here the CDR3 reads CASSQDWREGETQYF. The CDR3 DNA follows: TGCGCCAGCAGCCAAGATTGGCGGGAGGGGGAGACCCAGTACTTC.

CDR3 nucleotides: TGTGCCAGCTCAAAGCAGGGGGCTAAAGAGACCCAGTACTTC. Protein product: CASSKQGAKETQYF. The gene calls are TRBV18 and TRBJ2-5; TRBD1 matches at 8 bases. Per the germline V gene, CDR1 is KGHSH and CDR2 is LQKENI. The CDR3 is 14 amino acids. J gave up 3 bases and V 5 bases, and 5 bases lay outside the gene matches.

The rearrangement links TRBV7-9 to TRBJ2-2; a possible D gene is TRBD2 (5 bases). This CDR3 is 15 amino acids long. Germline values: CDR1 SEHNR, CDR2 FQNEAQ (reference sequence). V was cut by 6 bases and J by 1 base, with 12 bases left in between. CDR3 sequence: CASSKDGLNTGELFF. In DNA form, the CDR3 reads TGTGCCAGCAGTAAAGACGGACTGAACACCGGGGAGCTGTTTTTT.

The chain is built from TRBV3-1 (or the pseudogene TRBV3-2) and TRBJ1-2; 7 nucleotides match TRBD1. CDR1 and CDR2 (germline): LGHDT, YNNKEL (reference sequence). The CDR3 spans 14 residues. Unmatched junction bases numbered 5, after V lost 4 bases and J lost 3 bases. CDR3 nucleotide sequence: TGTGCCAGCAGCCCCCCCGGGACAGACTATGGCTACACCTTC. Amino acids: CASSPPGTDYGYTF.